The TCR beta chain described here comes from a study of blood T cell repertoires in COVID-19 (TCRdb year 2020). At the level of the whole study: The collaborator samples originated in the United States, Italy and Spain and spanned the acute and convalescent phases of COVID-19. Where available, HLA class I and class II types were obtained from metadata supplied by the sample provider rather than from assay-based typing. A de-identified subject ID, COVID-19 status, age in years and sex were almost always included in the sample metadata. The samples were drawn from two sources: the first 160 participants of the ongoing ImmuneRACE study, and 1,200 or so subjects contributed by 6 global collaborators. The repertoires were made available in a free public database intended to serve as a resource for research on the immune response to SARS-CoV-2. The dataset comprised deeply sampled blood TCRbeta repertoires from subjects exposed to, actively infected with, or recovered from COVID-19. The prospective study material was composed of cDNA or gDNA derived from T cells, B-cell-depleted T cells, or PBMCs. Broader findings and caveats from the paper: Clinical and demographic metadata were provided uncurated, with the amount varying by source and participant.

TCRbeta CDR3 regions were amplified from genomic DNA using the immunoSEQ Assay, a bias-controlled multiplex PCR. Regarding the original processing steps: The number of nucleated cells in each sample was estimated from the amplification of reference gene primers within the assay. To quantify the absolute abundance of each unique TCRbeta CDR3 rearrangement, sequence reads were collapsed and filtered. For each sample, productive Simpson clonality was calculated as the square root of Simpson's diversity index across productive rearrangements. The table comes from immuneACCESS by way of TCRdb, which keeps in-frame sequences with V and J called. Part of the clones is missing from these tables; in studies checked, under half for an unresolved V gene and the rest for unknown reasons. The D gene and trimming were derived from the DNA, and the V and J assignments and clone size from that table. This sample holds about 210,000 clones; roughly four fifths were observed only once. Of the sample, nearly 9.5% falls within the top ten clones.

This clone has only one observation. What antigen it recognizes has not been identified. No much larger clonotype is one base removed from it; base qualities were not supplied. Participants in the prospective study were enrolled through a virtual design, were aged roughly 18 to 100 years, and lived in roughly 24 United States geographic areas. To assign participants to cohorts, the prospective study relied on clinical history that participants themselves reported in a screening survey and a study questionnaire. ImmuneRACE Cohort 3 recovered participants were defined by two consecutive negative NP/OP PCR tests, healthcare professional clearance, or symptom resolution. In the prospective study, mobile phlebotomists collected whole blood, serum and a nasopharyngeal or oropharyngeal swab from each participant. Prospective study participants could optionally give additional blood draws and questionnaires over an approximately 2-month period. Before DNA extraction, prospective study blood samples were shipped either frozen or at room temperature.

Based on the germline V gene (reference sequence), the CDR1 and CDR2 sequences are LNHNV and YYDKDF. Including cysteine and phenylalanine, the CDR3 has 15 amino acids. The kept DNA is CDR3 alone, 45 bases in frame from the first base. Compared with germline, V lacks 3 bases and J lacks 8 bases; bases without a gene match: 4. Recombination linked TRBV15 to TRBJ2-2; 12 bases in the junction line up with TRBD2. Sample: PBMCs or T cells enriched from blood (not recorded which). The TCR originated in a man aged 35 to 55 who had recovered from COVID-19. CDR3 sequence: CATSRGLAGEGELFF. The sequenced DNA: TGTGCCACCAGCAGGGGACTAGCGGGCGAGGGGGAGCTGTTTTTT.